This T cell receptor (beta chain) was obtained from a study of radiation and T cells in renal cell carcinoma. Findings and caveats of the study: Top tumor clonotypes rose in blood 2 weeks post-radiation, then contracted.

The table lists this clone with a count of one. The antigen remains undetermined. Data came from immunoSEQ multiplex PCR; TCRdb stores just in-frame clones and leaves some out. Here the sample spans roughly 100,000 clones, under 90% being singletons. Stated time point: baseline pretreatment blood. Treatment meaning: 15 Gy SBRT to primary tumor, nephrectomy 4 weeks later. Clear cell pathology was present in this patient's renal cell carcinoma. This CDR3 has 15 amino acids. Germline values: CDR1 MNHEY, CDR2 SMNVEV (reference sequence). V lost 3 bases and J 0 bases, leaving 9 bases between the germline ends.

The source is a man in his 60s with renal cell carcinoma. This sample comprised blood, obtained from a patient whose treatment included radiotherapy and nephrectomy. This chain links TRBV27 with TRBJ2-1; D perhaps matches TRBD1 (6 bases). This CDR3 is CASSLGHHSYNEQFF. CDR3 bases: TGTGCCAGCAGTTTGGGACACCACTCCTACAATGAGCAGTTCTTC.